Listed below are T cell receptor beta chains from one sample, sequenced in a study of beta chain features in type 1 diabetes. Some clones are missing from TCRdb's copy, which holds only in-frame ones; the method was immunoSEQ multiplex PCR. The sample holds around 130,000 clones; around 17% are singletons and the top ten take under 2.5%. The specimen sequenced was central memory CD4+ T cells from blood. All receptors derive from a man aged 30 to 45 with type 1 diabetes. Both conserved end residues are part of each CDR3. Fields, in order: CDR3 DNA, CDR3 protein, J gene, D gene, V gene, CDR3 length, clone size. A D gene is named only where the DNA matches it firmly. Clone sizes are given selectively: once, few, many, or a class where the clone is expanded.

TGTGCCAGCAGCCAATTCTCTCGACTCCCGAGGGGAGAGACCCAGTACTTC | CASSQFSRLPRGETQYF | TRBJ2-5 | NA | TRBV14 | 17 | few
TGTGCCAGCAGTTTATCGGCTAGGAGCACAGATACGCAGTATTTT | CASSLSARSTDTQYF | TRBJ2-3 | NA | TRBV27 | 15 | NA
TGTGCCAGCAGTGATACAGGGGTTACTGAGCAGTTCTTC | CASSDTGVTEQFF | TRBJ2-1 | TRBD1 | TRBV6-1 | 13 | NA
TGTGCCAGCAACCCGAAGGGCTACGAGCAGTACTTC | CASNPKGYEQYF | TRBJ2-7 | NA | TRBV28 | 12 | few
TGTGCCAGCAGCTCAGCAGTGTGGACTGGAAACACCATATATTTT | CASSSAVWTGNTIYF | TRBJ1-3 | NA | TRBV7-8 | 15 | once
TGTGCCAGCAGCAAACTAGCGGGCTCCTACGAGCAGTACTTC | CASSKLAGSYEQYF | TRBJ2-7 | TRBD2 | TRBV11-2 | 14 | few
TGTGCCACAGGGGAAACTGAAGCTTTCTTT | CATGETEAFF | TRBJ1-1 | NA | TRBV6-5 | 10 | NA
TGTGCCAGTAGACAGACAGGCGAAGGCTACACCTTC | CASRQTGEGYTF | TRBJ1-2 | NA | TRBV19 | 12 | NA
TGTGCCAGCAGTGTTCAGGGACAGAGCACAGATACGCAGTATTTT | CASSVQGQSTDTQYF | TRBJ2-3 | TRBD1 | TRBV2 | 15 | NA
TGCAGCGTACCTTTGACAGGGATAAGCACAGATACGCAGTATTTT | CSVPLTGISTDTQYF | TRBJ2-3 | TRBD1 | TRBV29-1 | 15 | few
TGTGCCAGCAGCTTAGGACAGGCCCATCAGCCCCAGCATTTT | CASSLGQAHQPQHF | TRBJ1-5 | NA | TRBV7-2 | 14 | few
TGTGCCATCAGTGCCGACAGGGGGCTTGAAAAACTGTTTTTT | CAISADRGLEKLFF | TRBJ1-4 | TRBD1 | TRBV10-3 | 14 | NA
TGTGCCAGCAGCCAACTCAGGGGCAGGAACAACGAGCAGTACTTC | CASSQLRGRNNEQYF | TRBJ2-7 | NA | TRBV11-2 | 15 | NA
TGTGCCAGTACCCCAGGCGCCGGGACAGGGGTTGCTTTCTTT | CASTPGAGTGVAFF | TRBJ1-1 | TRBD1 | TRBV19 | 14 | NA
TGTGCCAGCAGCTTATCGTCGGACTTAGGTTCACCCCTCCACTTT | CASSLSSDLGSPLHF | TRBJ1-6 | NA | TRBV7-3 | 15 | NA
TGTGCCAGCAGCTTAGAGGAATGGTCCTGGAGCACCTTC | CASSLEEWSWSTF | TRBJ1-2 | NA | TRBV7-9 | 13 | NA
TGTGCCAGCAGACGAGCGGGGGGGGCGGATACGCAGTATTTT | CASRRAGGADTQYF | TRBJ2-3 | TRBD2 | TRBV11-2 | 14 | NA
TGTGCCAGCAGCTCTTCTGGCAGAAACACTGAAGCTTTCTTT | CASSSSGRNTEAFF | TRBJ1-1 | NA | TRBV7-9 | 14 | many
TGCAGCGTTGATAGATCTCAGGAGACCCAGTACTTC | CSVDRSQETQYF | TRBJ2-5 | NA | TRBV29-1 | 12 | NA
TGTGCCAGCAGTTACTCGACTTCAGGGAATACGCAGTATTTT | CASSYSTSGNTQYF | TRBJ2-3 | NA | TRBV6-6 | 14 | NA